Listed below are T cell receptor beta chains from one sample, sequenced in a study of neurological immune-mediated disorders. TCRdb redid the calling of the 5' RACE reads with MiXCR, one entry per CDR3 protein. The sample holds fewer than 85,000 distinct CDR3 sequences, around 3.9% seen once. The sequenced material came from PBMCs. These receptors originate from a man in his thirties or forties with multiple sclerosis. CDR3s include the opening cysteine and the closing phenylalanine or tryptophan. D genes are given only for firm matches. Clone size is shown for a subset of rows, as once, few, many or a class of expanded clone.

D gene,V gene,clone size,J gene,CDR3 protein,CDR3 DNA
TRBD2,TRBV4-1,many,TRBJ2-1,CASSQLTGGPYNEQFF,TGCGCCAGCAGCCAATTGACGGGGGGGCCGTACAATGAGCAGTTCTTC
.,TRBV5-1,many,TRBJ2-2,CASRETGVTGELFF,TGCGCCAGCAGGGAGACAGGAGTCACCGGGGAGCTGTTTTTT
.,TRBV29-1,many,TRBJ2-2,CSVRGVAGELFF,TGCAGCGTCCGCGGGGTAGCCGGGGAGCTGTTTTTT
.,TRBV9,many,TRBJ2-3,CASSRGRDWQDTQYF,TGTGCCAGCAGCCGTGGACGGGATTGGCAAGATACGCAGTATTTT
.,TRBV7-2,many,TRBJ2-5,CASSLGGARGQETQYF,TGTGCCAGCAGCTTAGGGGGTGCTAGGGGACAAGAGACCCAGTACTTC
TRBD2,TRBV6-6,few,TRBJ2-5,CASSQTSGGGGETQYF,TGTGCCAGCAGCCAGACTAGCGGGGGTGGGGGAGAGACCCAGTACTTC
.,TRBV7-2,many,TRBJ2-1,CASSSTGISYNEQFF,TGTGCCAGCAGCTCAACAGGGATTTCCTACAATGAGCAGTTCTTC
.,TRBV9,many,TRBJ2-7,CASSVEGREQYF,TGTGCCAGCAGCGTAGAGGGTCGCGAGCAGTACTTC
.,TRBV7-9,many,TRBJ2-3,CASSRGGVEGTQYF,TGTGCCAGCAGCCGCGGCGGGGTGGAGGGTACGCAGTATTTT
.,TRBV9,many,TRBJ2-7,CASSGDLGGTQAPYEQYF,TGTGCCAGCAGCGGGGACCTAGGGGGGACCCAGGCCCCCTACGAGCAGTACTTC
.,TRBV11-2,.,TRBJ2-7,CASSLDRGAEQYF,TGTGCCAGCAGCTTAGATCGAGGGGCTGAGCAGTACTTC
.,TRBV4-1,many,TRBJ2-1,CASSPLPPGLYYNEQFF,TGCGCCAGCAGCCCCCTACCCCCGGGGCTGTACTACAATGAGCAGTTCTTC
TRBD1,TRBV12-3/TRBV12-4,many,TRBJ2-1,CASRQGYHEQFF,TGTGCCAGCAGACAGGGGTACCATGAGCAGTTCTTC
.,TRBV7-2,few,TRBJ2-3,CASRLSDTQYF,TGTGCCAGCAGACTCTCCGATACGCAGTATTTT
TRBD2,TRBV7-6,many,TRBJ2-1,CASSLSAGGSYNEQFF,TGTGCCAGCAGCTTATCAGCGGGGGGCTCCTACAATGAGCAGTTCTTC
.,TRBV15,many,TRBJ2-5,CATSRVVAETQYF,TGTGCCACCAGCAGGGTGGTAGCAGAGACCCAGTACTTC
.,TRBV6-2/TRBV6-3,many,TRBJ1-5,CASRKPSGNQPQHF,TGTGCCAGCAGAAAGCCCTCAGGTAATCAGCCCCAGCATTTT
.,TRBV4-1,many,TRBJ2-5,CASSPHALQETQYF,TGCGCCAGCAGCCCCCATGCGCTACAAGAGACCCAGTACTTC
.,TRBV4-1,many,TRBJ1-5,CASSQEIHSNQPQHF,TGCGCCAGCAGCCAAGAAATTCATAGCAATCAGCCCCAGCATTTT
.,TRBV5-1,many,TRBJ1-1,CASTRPPNTEAFF,TGCGCCAGCACGAGGCCGCCAAACACTGAAGCTTTCTTT
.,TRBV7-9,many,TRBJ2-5,CASSSTVRAETQYF,TGTGCCAGCAGCTCCACCGTAAGGGCGGAGACCCAGTACTTC
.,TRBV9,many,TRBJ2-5,CASSVAPGIQETQYF,TGTGCCAGCAGCGTAGCCCCAGGGATCCAGGAGACCCAGTACTTC
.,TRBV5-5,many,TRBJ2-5,CASSLDFRLQETQYF,TGTGCCAGCAGCTTGGATTTTAGGTTACAAGAGACCCAGTACTTC
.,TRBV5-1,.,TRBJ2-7,CASTETGAYEQYF,TGCGCCAGCACTGAGACGGGGGCCTACGAGCAGTACTTC
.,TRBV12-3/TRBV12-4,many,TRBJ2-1,CASSLALRGMGPYNEQFF,TGTGCCAGCAGTTTAGCGCTAAGGGGTATGGGACCTTACAATGAGCAGTTCTTC
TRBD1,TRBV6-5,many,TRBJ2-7,CASSLTGEMTGYEQYF,TGTGCCAGCAGTCTTACAGGGGAAATGACGGGATACGAGCAGTACTTC
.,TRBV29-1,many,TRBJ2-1,CSVDLRTDQMQFF,TGCAGCGTTGATCTTAGGACTGACCAAATGCAGTTCTTC
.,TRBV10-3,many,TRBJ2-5,CAISSGHQETQYF,TGTGCCATCAGTTCGGGCCACCAAGAGACCCAGTACTTC
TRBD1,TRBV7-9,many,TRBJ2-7,CASSLATGEQYF,TGTGCCAGCAGCTTAGCGACAGGGGAGCAGTACTTC
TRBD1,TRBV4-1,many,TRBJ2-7,CASSPLYPGTESYEQYF,TGCGCCAGCAGCCCACTTTACCCCGGGACAGAGTCCTACGAGCAGTACTTC
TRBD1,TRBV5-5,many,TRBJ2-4,CASSWGQVYRDIQYF,TGTGCCAGCAGCTGGGGACAGGTATATCGGGACATTCAGTACTTC
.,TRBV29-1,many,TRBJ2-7,CSVTGHVGYEQYF,TGCAGCGTTACAGGGCACGTTGGTTACGAGCAGTACTTC
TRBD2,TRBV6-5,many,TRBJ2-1,CASSRLAGGRSEQFF,TGTGCCAGCAGTAGACTAGCGGGGGGGCGGAGTGAGCAGTTCTTC
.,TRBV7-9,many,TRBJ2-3,CASSLASYTQYF,TGTGCCAGCAGCTTAGCGTCGTATACGCAGTATTTT
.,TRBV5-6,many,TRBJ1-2,CASSPFGPRGYGYTF,TGTGCCAGCAGCCCATTCGGACCAAGGGGGTATGGCTACACCTTC
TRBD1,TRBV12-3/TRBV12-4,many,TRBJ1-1,CASSPMGGGGTEAFF,TGTGCCAGCAGTCCCATGGGAGGGGGCGGCACTGAAGCTTTCTTT
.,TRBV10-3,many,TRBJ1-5,CAISESQNQPQHF,TGTGCCATCAGTGAGTCGCAGAATCAGCCCCAGCATTTT